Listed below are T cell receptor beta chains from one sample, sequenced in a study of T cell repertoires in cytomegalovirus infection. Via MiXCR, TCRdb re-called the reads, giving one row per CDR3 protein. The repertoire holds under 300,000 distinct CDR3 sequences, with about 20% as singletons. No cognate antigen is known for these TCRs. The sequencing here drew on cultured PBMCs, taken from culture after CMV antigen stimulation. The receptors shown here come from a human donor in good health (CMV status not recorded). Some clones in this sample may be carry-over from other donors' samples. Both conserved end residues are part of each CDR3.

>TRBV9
CASKGTVGRRSGANVLTF
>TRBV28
CASSLPGSYGYTF
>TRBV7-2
CASSQLSQGINSPLHF
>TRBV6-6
CASSYSGGYGYTF
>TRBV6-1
CASRPSRGRDAFF
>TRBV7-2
CASSLARTSLGNEQFF
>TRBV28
CASRPGLADPKYQETQYF
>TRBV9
CASSEAPLLGSEQFF
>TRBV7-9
CASSSTGGLRRPYEQYF
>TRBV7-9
CASTDAGTSNTGELFF
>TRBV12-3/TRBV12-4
CASRGFGRRETQYF
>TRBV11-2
CASSRGGSDGYTF
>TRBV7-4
CASSFAGGRAVETQYF
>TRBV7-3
CASSFAGPNQPQHF
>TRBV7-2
CASSSGQGARDTQYF
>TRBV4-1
CASSHHDGTGDQANYGYTF
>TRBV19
CASRSSPGGSSYNEQFF
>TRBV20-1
CSARVLGLGSYEQYF
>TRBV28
CASSLYDSAQYF
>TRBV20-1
CSASGNTGELFF
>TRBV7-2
CASSHSTGTINTGELFF
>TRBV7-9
CASTRDRGNYGYTF